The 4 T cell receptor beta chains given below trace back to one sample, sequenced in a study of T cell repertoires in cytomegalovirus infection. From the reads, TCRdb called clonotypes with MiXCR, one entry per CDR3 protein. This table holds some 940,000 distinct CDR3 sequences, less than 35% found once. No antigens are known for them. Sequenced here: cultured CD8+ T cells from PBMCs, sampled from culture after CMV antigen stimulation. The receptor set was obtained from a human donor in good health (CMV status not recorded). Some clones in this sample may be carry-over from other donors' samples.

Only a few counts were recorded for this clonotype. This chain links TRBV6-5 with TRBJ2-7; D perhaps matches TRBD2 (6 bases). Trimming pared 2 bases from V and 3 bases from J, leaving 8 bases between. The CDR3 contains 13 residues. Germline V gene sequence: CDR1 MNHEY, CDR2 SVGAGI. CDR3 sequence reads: CASSYGGFYEQYF. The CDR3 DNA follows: TGTGCCAGCAGTTACGGGGGGTTCTACGAGCAGTACTTC.

As DNA, the CDR3 is TGTGCCAGCAGTTACGAGACTAGCGGGGGCACAGATACGCAGTATTTT. It yields the protein CASSYETSGGTDTQYF. The rearrangement joins TRBV6-2 or TRBV6-3 to TRBJ2-3; 11 bases agree with TRBD2. The CDR3 length is 16 residues. The V gene end was trimmed by 2 bases and the J gene end by 1 base; junction bases not matched to a gene: 2. CDR1 is MNHEY, CDR2 SVGEGT, per germline.

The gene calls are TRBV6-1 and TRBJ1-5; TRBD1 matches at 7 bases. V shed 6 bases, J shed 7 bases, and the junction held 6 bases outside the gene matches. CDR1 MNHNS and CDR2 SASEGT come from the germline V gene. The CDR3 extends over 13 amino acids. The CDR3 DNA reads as TGTGCCAGCAGCGCGACAGGGAAACAGCCCCAGCATTTT. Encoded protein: CASSATGKQPQHF.

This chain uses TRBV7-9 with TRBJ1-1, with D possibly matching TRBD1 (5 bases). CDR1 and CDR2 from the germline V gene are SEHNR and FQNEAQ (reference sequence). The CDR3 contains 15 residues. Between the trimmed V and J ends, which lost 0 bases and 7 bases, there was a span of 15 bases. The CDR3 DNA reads TGTGCCAGCAGCTTAGCGGAGGGACGCTTGGTTGAAGCTTTCTTT. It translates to CASSLAEGRLVEAFF. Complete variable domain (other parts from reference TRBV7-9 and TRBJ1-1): DTGVSQNPRHKITKRGQNVTFRCDPISEHNRLYWYRQTLGQGPEFLTYFQNEAQLEKSRLLSDRFSAERPKGSFSTLEIQRTEQGDSAMYLCASSLAEGRLVEAFFGQGTRLTVV.